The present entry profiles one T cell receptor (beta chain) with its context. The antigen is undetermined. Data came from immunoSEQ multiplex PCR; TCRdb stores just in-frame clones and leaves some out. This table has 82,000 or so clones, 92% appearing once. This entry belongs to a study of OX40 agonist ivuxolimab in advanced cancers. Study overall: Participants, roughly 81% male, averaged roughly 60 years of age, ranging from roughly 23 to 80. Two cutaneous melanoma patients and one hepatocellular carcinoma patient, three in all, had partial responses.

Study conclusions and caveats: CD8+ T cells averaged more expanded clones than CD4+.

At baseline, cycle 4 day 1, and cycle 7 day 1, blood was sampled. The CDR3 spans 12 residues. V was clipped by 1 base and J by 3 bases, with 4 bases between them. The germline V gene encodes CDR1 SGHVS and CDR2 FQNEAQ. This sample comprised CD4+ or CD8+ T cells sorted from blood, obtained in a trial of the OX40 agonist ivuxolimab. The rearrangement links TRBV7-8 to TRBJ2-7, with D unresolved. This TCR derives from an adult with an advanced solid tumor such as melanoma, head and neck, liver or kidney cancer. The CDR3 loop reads CASSLDLYEQYF. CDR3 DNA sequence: TGTGCCAGCAGCTTAGACCTCTACGAGCAGTACTTC.